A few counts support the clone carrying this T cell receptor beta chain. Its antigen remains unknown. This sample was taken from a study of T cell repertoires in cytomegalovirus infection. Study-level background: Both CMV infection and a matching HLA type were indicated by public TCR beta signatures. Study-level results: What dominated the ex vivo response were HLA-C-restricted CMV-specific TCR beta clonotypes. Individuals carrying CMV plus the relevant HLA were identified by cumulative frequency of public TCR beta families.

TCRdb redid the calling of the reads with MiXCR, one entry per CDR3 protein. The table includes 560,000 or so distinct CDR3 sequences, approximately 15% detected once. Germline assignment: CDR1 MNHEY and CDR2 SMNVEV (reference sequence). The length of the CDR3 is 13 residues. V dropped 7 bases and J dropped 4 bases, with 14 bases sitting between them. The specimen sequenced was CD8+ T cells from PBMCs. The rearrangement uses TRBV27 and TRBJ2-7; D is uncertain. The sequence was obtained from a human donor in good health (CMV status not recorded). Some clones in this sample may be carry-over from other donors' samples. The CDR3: CASMFKGGYEQYF. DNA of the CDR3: TGTGCCAGCATGTTTAAGGGTGGGTACGAGCAGTACTTC.